This T cell receptor beta chain derives from a study of OX40 agonist ivuxolimab in advanced cancers. Study-wide context: Every 2 weeks, patients received ivuxolimab intravenously, dosed at 0.01 to 10 mg/kg. Among those enrolled, mean age was 60 years (range roughly 23 to 79) and approximately 80% were male. Whole-study results and caveats: Partial responders receiving 0.1-3.0 mg/kg showed among the lowest clonal expansion. Low normalized clonal expansion also occurred in some nonresponding patients.

On this clone itself: As yet, its antigen is unknown.

Germline V gene data show CDR1 as LNHNV and CDR2 as YYDKDF (reference sequence). Between the trimmed V and J ends, which lost 0 bases and 3 bases, there was a span of 8 bases. This CDR3 region has 14 residues. Produced via immunoSEQ multiplex PCR; TCRdb's table is partial and in-frame only. In the table there are approximately 100,000 clones, roughly nine tenths of which are singletons. The chain uses TRBV15 and TRBJ2-5; D remains unclear. The specimen was CD4+ or CD8+ T cells sorted from blood, collected in a trial of the OX40 agonist ivuxolimab. This receptor was obtained from an adult with an advanced solid tumor such as melanoma, head and neck, liver or kidney cancer. The CDR3 protein is CATSRDIAEETQYF. The CDR3 DNA reads TGTGCCACCAGCAGAGATATTGCGGAAGAGACCCAGTACTTC.